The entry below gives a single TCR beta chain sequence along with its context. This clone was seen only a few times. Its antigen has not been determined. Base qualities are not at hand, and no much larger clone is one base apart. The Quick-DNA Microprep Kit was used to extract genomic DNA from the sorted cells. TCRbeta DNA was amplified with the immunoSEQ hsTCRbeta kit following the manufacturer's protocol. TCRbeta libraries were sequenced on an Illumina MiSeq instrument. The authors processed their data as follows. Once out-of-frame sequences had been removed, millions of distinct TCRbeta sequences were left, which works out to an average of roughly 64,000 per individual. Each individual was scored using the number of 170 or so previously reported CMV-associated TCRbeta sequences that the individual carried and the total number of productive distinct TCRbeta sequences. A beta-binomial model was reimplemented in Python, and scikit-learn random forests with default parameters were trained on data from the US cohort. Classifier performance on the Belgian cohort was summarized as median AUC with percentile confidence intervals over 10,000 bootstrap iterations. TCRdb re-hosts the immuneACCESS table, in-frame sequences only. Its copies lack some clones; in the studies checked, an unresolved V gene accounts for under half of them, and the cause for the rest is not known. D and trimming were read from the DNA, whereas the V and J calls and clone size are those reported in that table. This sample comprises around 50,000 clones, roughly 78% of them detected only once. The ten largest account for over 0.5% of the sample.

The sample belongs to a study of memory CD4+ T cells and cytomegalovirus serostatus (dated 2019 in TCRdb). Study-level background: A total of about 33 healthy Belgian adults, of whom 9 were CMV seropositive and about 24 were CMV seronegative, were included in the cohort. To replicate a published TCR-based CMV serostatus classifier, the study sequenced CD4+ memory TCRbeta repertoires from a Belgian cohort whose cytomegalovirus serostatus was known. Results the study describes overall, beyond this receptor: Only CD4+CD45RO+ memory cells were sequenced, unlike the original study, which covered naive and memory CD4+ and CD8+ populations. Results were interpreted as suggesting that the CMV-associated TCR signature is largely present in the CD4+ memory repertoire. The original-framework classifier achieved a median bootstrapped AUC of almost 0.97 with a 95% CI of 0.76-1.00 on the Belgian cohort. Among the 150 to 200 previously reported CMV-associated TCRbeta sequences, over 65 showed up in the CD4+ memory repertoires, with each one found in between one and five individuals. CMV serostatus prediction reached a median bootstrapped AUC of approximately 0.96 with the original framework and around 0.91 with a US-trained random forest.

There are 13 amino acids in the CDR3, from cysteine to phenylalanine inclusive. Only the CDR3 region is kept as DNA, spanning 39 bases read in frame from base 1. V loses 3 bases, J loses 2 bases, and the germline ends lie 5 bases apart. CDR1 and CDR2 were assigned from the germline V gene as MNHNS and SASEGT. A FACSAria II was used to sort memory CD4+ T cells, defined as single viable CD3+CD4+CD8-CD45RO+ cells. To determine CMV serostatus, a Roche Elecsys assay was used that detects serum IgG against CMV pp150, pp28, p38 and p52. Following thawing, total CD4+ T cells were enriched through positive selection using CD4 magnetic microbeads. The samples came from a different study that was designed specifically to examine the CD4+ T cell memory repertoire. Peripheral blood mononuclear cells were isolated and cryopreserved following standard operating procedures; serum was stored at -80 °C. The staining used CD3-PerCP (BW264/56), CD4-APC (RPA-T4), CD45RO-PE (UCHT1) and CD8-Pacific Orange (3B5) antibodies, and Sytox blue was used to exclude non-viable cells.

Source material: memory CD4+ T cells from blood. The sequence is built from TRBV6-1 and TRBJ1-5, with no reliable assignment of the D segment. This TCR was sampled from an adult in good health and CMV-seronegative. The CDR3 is CASSERGNQPQHF. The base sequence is TGTGCCAGCAGTGAGCGAGGCAATCAGCCCCAGCATTTT.